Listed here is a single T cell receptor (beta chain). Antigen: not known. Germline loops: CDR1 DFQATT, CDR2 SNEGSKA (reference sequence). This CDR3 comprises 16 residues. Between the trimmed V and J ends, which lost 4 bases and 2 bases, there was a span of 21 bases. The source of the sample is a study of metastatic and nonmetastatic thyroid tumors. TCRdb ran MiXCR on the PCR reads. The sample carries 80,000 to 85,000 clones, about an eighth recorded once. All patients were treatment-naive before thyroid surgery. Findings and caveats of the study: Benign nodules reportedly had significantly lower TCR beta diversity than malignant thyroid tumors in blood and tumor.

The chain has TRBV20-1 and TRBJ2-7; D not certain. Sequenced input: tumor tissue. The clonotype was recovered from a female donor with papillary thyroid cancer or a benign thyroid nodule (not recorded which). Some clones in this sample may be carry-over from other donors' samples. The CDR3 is CSAIDAKKSIPYEQYF. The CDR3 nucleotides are TGCAGTGCTATAGATGCTAAGAAATCTATTCCCTACGAGCAGTACTTC.